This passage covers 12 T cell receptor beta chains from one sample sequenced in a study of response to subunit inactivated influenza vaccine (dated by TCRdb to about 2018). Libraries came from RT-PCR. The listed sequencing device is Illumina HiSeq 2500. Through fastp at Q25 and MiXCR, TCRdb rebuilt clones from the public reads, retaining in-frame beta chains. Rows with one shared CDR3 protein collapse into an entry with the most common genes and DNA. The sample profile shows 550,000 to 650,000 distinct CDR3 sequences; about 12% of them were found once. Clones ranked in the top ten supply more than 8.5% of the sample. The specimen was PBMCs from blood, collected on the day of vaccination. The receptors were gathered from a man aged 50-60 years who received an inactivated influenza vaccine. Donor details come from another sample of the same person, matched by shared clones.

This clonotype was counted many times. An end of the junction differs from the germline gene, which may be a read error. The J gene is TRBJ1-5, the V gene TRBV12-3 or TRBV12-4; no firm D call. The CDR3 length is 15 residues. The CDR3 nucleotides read TGTGCCAGCAGCTTAGCGGGGTATAGCAATCAGCCCCAGCATTTT. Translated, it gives CASSLAGYSNQPQHF.

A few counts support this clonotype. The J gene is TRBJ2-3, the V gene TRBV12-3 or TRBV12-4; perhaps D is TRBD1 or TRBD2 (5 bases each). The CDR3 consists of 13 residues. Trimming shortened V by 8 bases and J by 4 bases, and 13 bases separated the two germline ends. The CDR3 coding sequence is TGTGCCAGCGGTGTTTGGGACGCAGATACGCAGTATTTT. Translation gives CASGVWDADTQYF.

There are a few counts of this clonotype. CDR3 in amino acids: CATSDPGTGSYEQYF. The CDR3 region has the DNA TGTGCCACCAGTGACCCCGGGACAGGGTCCTACGAGCAGTACTTC. This chain links TRBV24-1 with TRBJ2-7; 9 nucleotides line up with TRBD1. CDR1 and CDR2 (germline): KGHDR, SFDVKD. The trim removed 4 bases at V and 1 base at J, leaving 4 bases unmatched. The CDR3 is 15 amino acids.

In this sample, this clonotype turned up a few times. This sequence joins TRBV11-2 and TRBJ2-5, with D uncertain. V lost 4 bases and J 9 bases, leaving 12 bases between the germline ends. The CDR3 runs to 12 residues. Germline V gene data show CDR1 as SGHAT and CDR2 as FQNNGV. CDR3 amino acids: CASSSSAGAQYF. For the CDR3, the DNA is TGTGCCAGCAGCTCAAGTGCTGGGGCCCAGTACTTC.

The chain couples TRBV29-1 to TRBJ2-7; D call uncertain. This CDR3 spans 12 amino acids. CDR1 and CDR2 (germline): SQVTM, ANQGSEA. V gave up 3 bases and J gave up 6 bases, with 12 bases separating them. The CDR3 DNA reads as TGCAGCGTTGACTACAGATCGGGCGAGCAGTACTTC. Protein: CSVDYRSGEQYF.

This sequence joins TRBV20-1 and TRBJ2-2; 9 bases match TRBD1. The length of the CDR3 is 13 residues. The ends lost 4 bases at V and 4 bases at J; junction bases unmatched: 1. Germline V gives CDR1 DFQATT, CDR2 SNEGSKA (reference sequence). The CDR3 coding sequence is TGCAGTGCTAAGGACAGGGGCACCGGGGAGCTGTTTTTT. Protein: CSAKDRGTGELFF.

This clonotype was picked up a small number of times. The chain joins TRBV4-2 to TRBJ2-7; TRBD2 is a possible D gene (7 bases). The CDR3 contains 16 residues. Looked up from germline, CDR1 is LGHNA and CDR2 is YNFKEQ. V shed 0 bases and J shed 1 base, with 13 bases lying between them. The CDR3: CASSQEGGGPSYEQYF. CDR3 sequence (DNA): TGTGCCAGCAGCCAAGAAGGCGGGGGCCCTTCCTACGAGCAGTACTTC.

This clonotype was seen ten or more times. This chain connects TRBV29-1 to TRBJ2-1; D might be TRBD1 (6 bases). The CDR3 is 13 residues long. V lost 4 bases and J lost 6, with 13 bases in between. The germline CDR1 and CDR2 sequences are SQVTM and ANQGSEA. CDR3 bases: TGCAGCGTTGTAGGGGGTCAAGGCAATGAGCAGTTCTTC. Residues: CSVVGGQGNEQFF.

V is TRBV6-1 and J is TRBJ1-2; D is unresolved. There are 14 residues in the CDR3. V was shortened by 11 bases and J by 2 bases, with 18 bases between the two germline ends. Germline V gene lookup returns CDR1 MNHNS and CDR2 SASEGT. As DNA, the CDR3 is TGTGCCTCAATACCGGGCAGCGGGAACTATGGCTACACCTTC. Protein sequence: CASIPGSGNYGYTF.

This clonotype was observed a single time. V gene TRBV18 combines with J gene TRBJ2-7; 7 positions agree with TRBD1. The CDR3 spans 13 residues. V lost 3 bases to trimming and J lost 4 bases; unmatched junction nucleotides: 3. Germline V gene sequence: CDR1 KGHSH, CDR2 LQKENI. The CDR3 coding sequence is TGTGCCAGCTCACCGTCGGGACAGTACGAGCAGTACTTC. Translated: CASSPSGQYEQYF.

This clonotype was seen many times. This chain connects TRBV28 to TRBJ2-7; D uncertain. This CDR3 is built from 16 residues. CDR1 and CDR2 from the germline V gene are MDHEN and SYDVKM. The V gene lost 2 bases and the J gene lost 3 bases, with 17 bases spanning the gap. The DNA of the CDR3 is TGTGCCAGCAGTTTAGGTCTCCTAGTAAAAAACTACGAGCAGTACTTC. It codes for CASSLGLLVKNYEQYF.

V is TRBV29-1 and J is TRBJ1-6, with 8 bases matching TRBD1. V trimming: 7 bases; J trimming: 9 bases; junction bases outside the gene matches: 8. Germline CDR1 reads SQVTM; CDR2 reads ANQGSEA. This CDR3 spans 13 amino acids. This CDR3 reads CSARQGNGSPLHF. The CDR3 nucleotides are TGCAGCGCGAGACAGGGGAACGGTTCACCCCTCCACTTT.